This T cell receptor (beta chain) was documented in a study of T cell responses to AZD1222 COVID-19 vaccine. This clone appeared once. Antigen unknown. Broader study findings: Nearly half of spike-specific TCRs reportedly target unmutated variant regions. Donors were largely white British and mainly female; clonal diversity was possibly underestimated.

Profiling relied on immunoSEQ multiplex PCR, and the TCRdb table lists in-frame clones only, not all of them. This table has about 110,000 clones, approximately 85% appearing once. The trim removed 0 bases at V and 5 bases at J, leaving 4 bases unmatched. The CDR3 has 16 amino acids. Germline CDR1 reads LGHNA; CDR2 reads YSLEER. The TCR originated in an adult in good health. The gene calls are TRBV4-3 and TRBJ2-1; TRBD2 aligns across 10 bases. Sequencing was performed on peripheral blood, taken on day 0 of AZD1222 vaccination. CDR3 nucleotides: TGCGCCAGCAGCCAAGAACCGGGACTAGCGAACAATGAGCAGTTCTTC. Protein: CASSQEPGLANNEQFF.